This TCR beta chain was sequenced for a study of CD8+CD57+ T cells in acquired aplastic anemia. Overall study: The study obtained an average of roughly 3 ug of DNA from sorted CD4+ and CD8+ cells.

As regards this clonotype: Antigen: not known. Being one base from a much bigger clone, this may be a read error. This CDR3 is missing its conserved last phenylalanine or tryptophan, likely due to a read error. Because the CDR3's place on the DNA is in doubt, the DNA is left out and the CDR3 is given as listed by TCRdb.

Study-wide results and caveats: Overlap between patients and controls comprised just under 30 CD8+ CDR3 sequences.

Both ends counted, the CDR3 spans 16 residues. Germline-derived CDR1 and CDR2 are WNHNN and SYGVQD (reference sequence). TCR beta VDJ combinations and CDR3 sequences were profiled from genomic DNA. MiXCR, applied by TCRdb to the reads, yields one record per CDR3 protein. The data show 200,000 to 250,000 distinct CDR3 sequences, roughly 35% seen once. The J gene is TRBJ2-1, the V gene TRBV10-1; the table's D call, TRBD2, was not checked against the DNA. This TCR came from a human donor in good health, serving as a control. The specimen sequenced was sorted CD4+, CD8+, or CD8+CD57+ T cells (not recorded which) from PBMCs. The chain's CDR3 is CASSEELAGGMIWEFS.